This T cell receptor beta chain was sequenced in a study of blood T cell repertoires in COVID-19. As for the study in general: Specimens from acute and convalescent COVID-19 originated in the United States, Italy and Spain. The cDNA or gDNA used as material had been derived from T cells, B-cell-depleted T cells, or PBMCs.

Original methodology: Reference gene primers were amplified, and this amplification served to estimate nucleated cell counts. TCRdb keeps only in-frame clones here, not all; method: immunoSEQ multiplex PCR. V and J calls and clone size are those listed in that table; D and trimming were worked out from the DNA. The sample yields about 170,000 clones, under 80% seen once. The material sequenced was peripheral blood. The source of this sequence is a woman at least 80 years old with acute or convalescent COVID-19.

The CDR3 sequence is CASSWNVRDRGLYSNQPQHF. In DNA form, the CDR3 reads TGTGCCAGCAGTTGGAACGTCCGGGACAGGGGCCTCTATAGCAATCAGCCCCAGCATTTT. The chain joins TRBV28 to TRBJ1-5; 10 bases agree with TRBD1. The V and J ends lost 4 bases and 0 bases, in that order; junction bases with no gene match: 15. The germline V gene has CDR1 MDHEN and CDR2 SYDVKM. The CDR3 has 20 residues.